The 10 T cell receptor beta chains below come from one sample, sequenced in a study of T cell responses to AZD1222 COVID-19 vaccine. Sequencing was performed with immunoSEQ multiplex PCR; in TCRdb, only in-frame clones are kept and a portion is missing. The sample contains over 85,000 clones, more than 85% of which appear only once. The material was peripheral blood, obtained on day 0 of AZD1222 vaccination. These receptor sequences come from an adult in good health.

The V gene is TRBV10-3, the J gene TRBJ2-2; 13 bases map to TRBD2. The CDR3 consists of 16 residues. V lost 3 bases, J lost 5 bases, and 3 bases stayed unmatched. CDR1 is ENHRY and CDR2 is SYGVKD in the germline V gene. For the CDR3, the DNA is TGTGCCATCAGTGAAACTAGCGGGAGGGGAACCGGGGAGCTGTTTTTT. Amino acids: CAISETSGRGTGELFF.

This rearrangement joins TRBV28 to TRBJ1-6, with D uncertain. Germline lookup yields CDR1 MDHEN and CDR2 SYDVKM. The ends were cut back, 4 bases at V and 0 bases at J, with 16 bases in the middle. This CDR3 region has 18 residues. CDR3 amino acids: CASSWSGMVSSYNSPLHF. The CDR3 nucleotides read TGTGCCAGCAGTTGGTCGGGGATGGTCAGCTCCTATAATTCACCCCTCCACTTT.

The chain links TRBV6-4 to TRBJ2-2; tentative D call: TRBD2 (5 bases). The germline V gene has CDR1 MRHNA and CDR2 SNTAGT. The CDR3 is 13 amino acids. The V gene lost 5 bases and the J gene lost 7 bases, with 11 bases spanning the gap. DNA of the CDR3: TGTGCCAGCAGTCGTAGCGCTGGCGGGGAGCTGTTTTTT. It encodes CASSRSAGGELFF.

There are a few counts of this clone. The V call is TRBV24-1, the J call TRBJ2-1; D is uncertain. Germline V gene lookup returns CDR1 KGHDR and CDR2 SFDVKD. The CDR3 covers 12 residues. Trimming took 2 bases from V and 9 from J, leaving 7 bases between them. CDR3 amino acids: CATSDSTGEQFF. In DNA, the CDR3 is TGTGCCACCAGTGATTCGACTGGTGAGCAGTTCTTC.

The J gene is TRBJ2-7, the V gene TRBV9; no reliable D call. CDR1 SGDLS and CDR2 YYNGEE come from the germline V gene. CDR3 size: 16 residues. Trimming removed 0 bases from V and 3 bases from J, with 16 bases in between. The CDR3 loop is CASSVGWQVEVYEQYF. The CDR3 bases are TGTGCCAGCAGCGTAGGCTGGCAGGTGGAAGTCTACGAGCAGTACTTC.

The rearrangement links TRBV7-9 to TRBJ1-5; D perhaps matches TRBD1 (5 bases). The CDR3 loop spans 16 amino acids. CDR1 and CDR2 from the germline V gene are SEHNR and FQNEAQ (reference sequence). The V gene lost 5 bases and the J gene lost 6 bases, with 20 bases spanning the gap. The CDR3 spells CASSPPGGAGLQPQHF. The CDR3 nucleotides are TGTGCCAGCAGCCCACCCGGTGGGGCAGGGCTTCAGCCCCAGCATTTT.

The chain combines TRBV28 with TRBJ1-5, with D possibly being TRBD1 (6 bases). V shed 1 base and J shed 4 bases, with 20 bases lying between them. This CDR3 is 18 amino acids long. Germline assignment: CDR1 MDHEN and CDR2 SYDVKM. The CDR3 spells CASSLYGQLKRLNQPQHF. CDR3 sequence (DNA): TGTGCCAGCAGTTTATATGGACAGCTAAAACGCCTGAATCAGCCCCAGCATTTT. Full variable domain (rest looked up from reference TRBV28 and TRBJ1-5): DVKVTQSSRYLVKRTGEKVFLECVQDMDHENMFWYRQDPGLGLRLIYFSYDVKMKEKGDIPEGYSVSREKKERFSLILESASTNQTSMYLCASSLYGQLKRLNQPQHFGDGTRLSIL.

The chain carries TRBV2 and TRBJ2-2; D is possibly TRBD2 (6 bases). The CDR3 length is 14 residues. V was trimmed by 5 bases and J by 6 bases, leaving 13 bases between them. Germline CDR1 and CDR2: SNHLY and FYNNEI. This CDR3 reads CASSPRREAGELFF. CDR3 nucleotides: TGTGCCAGCAGTCCCCGGAGGGAGGCCGGGGAGCTGTTTTTT.

The genes are TRBV5-1 and TRBJ2-3, with 9 positions matching TRBD1. J gave up 4 bases and V 3 bases, and 6 bases lay outside the gene matches. Germline assignment: CDR1 SGHRS and CDR2 YFSETQ. The CDR3 is 15 residues long. The CDR3 coding sequence is TGCGCCAGCAGCTGGGCGGGACAGGGTTCAGATACGCAGTATTTT. Protein sequence: CASSWAGQGSDTQYF.

In its sample, this clone was seen once. This rearrangement joins TRBV5-4 to TRBJ2-2, with 8 bases lining up with TRBD2. V shed 0 bases and J 3 bases; nucleotides not matched to a gene: 4. CDR1 SGHNT and CDR2 YYREEE come from the germline V gene (reference sequence). This CDR3 has 16 amino acids. Here the CDR3 DNA reads TGTGCCAGCAGCTTGGGGGGACTAGTCTACACCGGGGAGCTGTTTTTT. The encoded protein is CASSLGGLVYTGELFF.